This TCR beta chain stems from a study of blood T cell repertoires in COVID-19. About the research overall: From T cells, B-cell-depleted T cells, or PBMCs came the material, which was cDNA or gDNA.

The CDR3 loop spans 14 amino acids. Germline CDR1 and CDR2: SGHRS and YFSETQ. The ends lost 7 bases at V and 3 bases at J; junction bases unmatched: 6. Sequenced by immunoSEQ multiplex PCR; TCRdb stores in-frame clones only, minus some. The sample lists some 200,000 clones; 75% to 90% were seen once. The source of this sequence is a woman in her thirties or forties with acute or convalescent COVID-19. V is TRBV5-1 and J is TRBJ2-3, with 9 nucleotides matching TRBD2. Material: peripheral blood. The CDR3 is CASGNSGGTDTQYF. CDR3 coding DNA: TGCGCCAGCGGAAACAGCGGGGGGACAGATACGCAGTATTTT.